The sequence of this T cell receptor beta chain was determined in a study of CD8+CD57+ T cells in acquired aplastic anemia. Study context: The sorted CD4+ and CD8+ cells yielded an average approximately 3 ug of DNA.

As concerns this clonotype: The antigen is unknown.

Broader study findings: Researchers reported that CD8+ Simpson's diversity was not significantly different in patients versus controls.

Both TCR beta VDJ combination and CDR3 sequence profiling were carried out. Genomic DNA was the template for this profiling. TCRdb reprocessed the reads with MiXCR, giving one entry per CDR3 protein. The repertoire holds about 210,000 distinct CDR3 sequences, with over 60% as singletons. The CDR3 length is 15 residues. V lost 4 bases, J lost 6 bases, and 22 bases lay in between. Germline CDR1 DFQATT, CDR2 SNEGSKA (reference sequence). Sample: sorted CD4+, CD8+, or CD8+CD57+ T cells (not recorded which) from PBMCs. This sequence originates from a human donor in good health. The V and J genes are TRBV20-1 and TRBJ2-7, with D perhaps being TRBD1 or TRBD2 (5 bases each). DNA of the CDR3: TGCAGTGCTATGCAGACCGGGACCCCCTGGGGCGAGCAGTACTTC. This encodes CSAMQTGTPWGEQYF.